This TCR beta chain was profiled in a study of CD8 T cells in ankylosing spondylitis. TCRdb re-called the 5' RACE reads with MiXCR, one entry per CDR3 protein. This repertoire shows some 840,000 distinct CDR3 sequences, about 12% found once; its top ten account for approximately 0.51%. V was shortened by 3 bases and J by 6 bases, with 8 bases between the two germline ends. CDR1 is LGHDT and CDR2 is YNNKEL in the germline V gene (reference sequence). This CDR3 is built from 12 residues. Points from the study as a whole: A motif of under 10 highly homologous TCR beta variants was seen as apparently characteristic of ankylosing spondylitis blood. Earlier literature documents some of the motif variants in reactive arthritis synovial fluid and blood.

This clonotype was seen only a few times. Its cognate antigen is unknown. This TCR was recovered from a male donor with ankylosing spondylitis. The chain links TRBV3-1 to TRBJ1-1; D is uncertain. Sequencing was carried out using blood, either unsorted or a sorted T cell fraction (not recorded which). CDR3 protein: CASSQVSAEAFF. The CDR3 DNA sequence: TGTGCCAGCAGCCAGGTAAGCGCTGAAGCTTTCTTT.